This T cell receptor (beta chain) was retrieved from a study of T cell repertoires in cytomegalovirus infection. At the level of the study: CMV epitopes in the study were HLA-C-restricted (recently identified) and HLA-B-restricted (well studied). CMV infection together with matching HLA type was indicated by public TCR beta signatures.

This clonotype has more than one count but fewer than ten. As yet, its antigen is unknown. TCRdb itself ran the reads through MiXCR, one entry per CDR3 protein. The profile shows about 35,000 distinct CDR3 sequences, roughly half of them singletons. Per germline, CDR1 LGHNT and CDR2 FRNRAP. CDR3 length equals 13 residues. Trimming left V 1 base short and J 8 bases short, with 9 bases between. This clonotype originated in a human donor in good health (CMV status not recorded). Some clones in this sample may be carry-over from other donors' samples. V is TRBV12-5 and J is TRBJ2-1; D is possibly TRBD1 (5 bases). The input for sequencing was CD8+ T cells from cultured PBMCs, taken from culture after CMV antigen stimulation. The CDR3 DNA sequence: TGTGCTAGTGGTTTGGGACAGTCCCATGAGCAGTTCTTC. It encodes CASGLGQSHEQFF.